A selection of T cell receptor beta chains follows, all from one sample in a study of blood T cell repertoires in COVID-19. Repertoires were generated with immunoSEQ multiplex PCR, while TCRdb's copy carries only in-frame clones and drops some. The data show a few hundred thousand clones, approximately 85% seen once. Sequencing input: peripheral blood. Receptors originate from a woman between 70 and 85 years old with COVID-19, enrolled during active disease. The CDR3 runs from the conserved cysteine through the conserved F or W. Each record gives: clone size, D gene, J gene, V gene, CDR3 DNA, CDR3 protein. The D gene is left open where the match is weak. Clone size is given for some rows only: seen once, a few or many times, or a class if the clone is expanded.

>NA|TRBD1|TRBJ1-5|TRBV6-2/TRBV6-3
TGTGCCAGCAGTTCCCCTCGACAGGGGAAAACCGTCAGCAATCAGCCCCAGCATTTT
CASSSPRQGKTVSNQPQHF
>NA|NA|TRBJ2-5|TRBV7-3
TGTGCCAGCAGCCCACAGGCTAGCCAAGAGACCCAGTACTTC
CASSPQASQETQYF
>NA|NA|TRBJ1-6|TRBV4-3
TGCGCCAGCAGCCAAGATCCCCCTCGGACTCGTACAAATTCACCCCTCCACTTT
CASSQDPPRTRTNSPLHF
>NA|NA|TRBJ1-4|TRBV11-2
TGTGCCAGCAGCGGACGTGGGGCCATCGGCACTAATGAAAAACTGTTTTTT
CASSGRGAIGTNEKLFF
>many|NA|TRBJ1-3|TRBV11-2
TGTGCCAGCAGCCCACGGGGTTCTGGAAACACCATATATTTT
CASSPRGSGNTIYF
>NA|TRBD2|TRBJ2-2|TRBV19
TGTGCCAGTAGTAATCTAGCGGGGGGGCCGGGCACCGGGGAGCTGTTTTTT
CASSNLAGGPGTGELFF
>NA|TRBD1|TRBJ1-5|TRBV2
TGTGCCAGCAGTCGACAGGGGATGGGGCAGCCCCAGCATTTT
CASSRQGMGQPQHF
>NA|NA|TRBJ1-2|TRBV4-2
TGTGCCAGCAGCCAAGATAAGGACATCTATGGCTACACCTTC
CASSQDKDIYGYTF
>NA|TRBD2|TRBJ2-1|TRBV27
TGTGCCAGCAGCCGATTAAGCGGGACCGTCTTCAATGAGCAGTTCTTC
CASSRLSGTVFNEQFF
>NA|NA|TRBJ1-2|TRBV10-3
TGTGCCATCAGTGGTGGACGGACTTATGGCTACACCTTC
CAISGGRTYGYTF
>NA|NA|TRBJ1-4|TRBV11-3
TGTGCCAGCAGCTTGAGAGGGGGTGAAAAACTGTTTTTT
CASSLRGGEKLFF
>NA|TRBD1|TRBJ2-1|TRBV18
TGTGCCAGCTCACCGAACAGGGGGCGCGATGAGCAGTTCTTC
CASSPNRGRDEQFF
>NA|TRBD1|TRBJ1-1|TRBV23-1
TGCGCCAGCAGTTGCGGACAGGCGAACACTGAAGCTTTCTTT
CASSCGQANTEAFF
>NA|TRBD1|TRBJ1-1|TRBV19
TGTGCCAGTAGTATAGGAGACAGGGGCCCTGAAGCTTTCTTT
CASSIGDRGPEAFF
>NA|TRBD2|TRBJ2-7|TRBV11-2
TGTGCCAGCAGCCGGGGACTAGCGGAGAACTACGAGCAGTACTTC
CASSRGLAENYEQYF
>NA|TRBD2|TRBJ2-2|TRBV2
TGTGCCAGCAGTGAGTTCAGCGGGGGGCCCACCGGGGAGCTGTTTTTT
CASSEFSGGPTGELFF
>NA|NA|TRBJ1-6|TRBV7-2
TGTGCCAGCAGCCCCCGGGCGGGTAATTCACCCCTCCACTTT
CASSPRAGNSPLHF
>NA|NA|TRBJ2-1|TRBV4-1
TGCGCCAGCAGCCCACGGACTACCCGCTCCTACAATGAGCAGTTCTTC
CASSPRTTRSYNEQFF
>NA|TRBD1|TRBJ1-5|TRBV3-1/TRBV3-2
TGTGCCAGCAGCTACAGCCGAGGGGCAGGGGGCCAGCCCCAGCATTTT
CASSYSRGAGGQPQHF
>NA|NA|TRBJ2-1|TRBV9
TGTGCCAGCAGCGCACTAGGGGCTAGCGCCTACAATGAGCAGTTCTTC
CASSALGASAYNEQFF
>NA|NA|TRBJ1-4|TRBV29-1
TGCAGCGCCTCCAGGGCAACTAATGAAAAACTGTTTTTT
CSASRATNEKLFF
>NA|NA|TRBJ2-2|TRBV15
TGTGCCACCAGCAGAGGGGACCGGGGGACCGGGGAGCTGTTTTTT
CATSRGDRGTGELFF
>NA|NA|TRBJ1-2|TRBV6-5
TGTGCCAGCAGTTACTCGCGGGGCGGTGGCTACACCTTC
CASSYSRGGGYTF
>once|NA|TRBJ1-1|TRBV19
TGTGCCAGTAGTATAGGGCCAGGTAGCACTGAAGCTTTCTTT
CASSIGPGSTEAFF
>NA|TRBD1|TRBJ1-2|TRBV7-2
TGTGCCAGCAGCCCAGGACAGGGAATAAACTATGGCTACACCTTC
CASSPGQGINYGYTF
>NA|NA|TRBJ1-6|TRBV7-2
TGTGCCAGCAGCTTGCGAAGGCAGGAGGGGTCCTATAATTCACCCCTCCACTTT
CASSLRRQEGSYNSPLHF
>NA|TRBD1|TRBJ2-2|TRBV12-5
TGTGCTAGTGGTCCCCCGACAGGGAGCACCGGGGAGCTGTTTTTT
CASGPPTGSTGELFF
>NA|NA|TRBJ1-5|TRBV18
TGTGCCAGCTCACCACTCGCGGGCAATCAGCCCCAGCATTTT
CASSPLAGNQPQHF
>NA|NA|TRBJ2-2|TRBV7-6
TGTGCCAGCAGCTTAGAGCCAGGGCTTCGGACCGGGGAGCTGTTTTTT
CASSLEPGLRTGELFF
>NA|TRBD1|TRBJ2-1|TRBV5-1
TGCGCCAGCAGCCAGGCGGGGACAGGGTACAATGAGCAGTTCTTC
CASSQAGTGYNEQFF
>NA|TRBD1|TRBJ1-2|TRBV7-9
TGTGCCAGCAGCTTAGTCCCAAGACAGGGGGACTATGGCTACACCTTC
CASSLVPRQGDYGYTF
>NA|TRBD2|TRBJ2-5|TRBV4-1
TGCGCCAGCAGCCAAGCCCCGGCGGGGGGGGAGACCCAGTACTTC
CASSQAPAGGETQYF
>NA|TRBD2|TRBJ2-1|TRBV7-6
TGTGCCAGCAGCCCGGGGACTAGCTGGGGTGAGCAGTTCTTC
CASSPGTSWGEQFF
>NA|TRBD1|TRBJ1-6|TRBV6-1
TGTGCCAGCAGTGAAACAGGGGATGACTATTCACCCCTCCACTTT
CASSETGDDYSPLHF
>NA|NA|TRBJ2-1|TRBV10-3
TGTGCCATCAGTGAGTCGGCGGGTCGCTCCCCCCACAATGAGCAGTTCTTC
CAISESAGRSPHNEQFF
>once|TRBD1|TRBJ1-1|TRBV19
TGTGCCAGTAGTATCCCTTCACAGGGGGCCGGGACTGAAGCTTTCTTT
CASSIPSQGAGTEAFF
>NA|NA|TRBJ1-3|TRBV9
TGTGCCAGCAGCGTAGGAACAACTACTGGAAACACCATATATTTT
CASSVGTTTGNTIYF
>NA|NA|TRBJ1-2|TRBV19
TGTGCCACCAAACGAGGTAGTCCAGCTAACTATGGCTACACCTTC
CATKRGSPANYGYTF
>once|NA|TRBJ2-7|TRBV2
TGTGCCAGCAGTGAGAGTAGCAGGGTGTACTTC
CASSESSRVYF
>NA|TRBD1|TRBJ1-1|TRBV12-3/TRBV12-4
TGTGCCAGCAGTGGACAGGGCGTCACTGAAGCTTTCTTT
CASSGQGVTEAFF
>NA|NA|TRBJ1-3|TRBV5-1
TGCGCCAGCAGCCCGGATACAGGTGCTGGAAACACCATATATTTT
CASSPDTGAGNTIYF
>NA|TRBD2|TRBJ2-1|TRBV6-6
TGTGCCAGCAGCCCGCGGGGGGAATACAATGAGCAGTTCTTC
CASSPRGEYNEQFF
>NA|NA|TRBJ1-3|TRBV5-1
TGCGCCAGCAGCCCGACAGCCGCAGGGAGAAACACCATATATTTT
CASSPTAAGRNTIYF
>NA|NA|TRBJ2-3|TRBV7-3
TGTGCCAGCAGCTTGGAGGGGGATACGCAGTATTTT
CASSLEGDTQYF
>NA|TRBD1|TRBJ2-7|TRBV29-1
TGCAGCGTTGAAGGTTCGGGACAGCCCTACGAGCAGTACTTC
CSVEGSGQPYEQYF
>NA|TRBD1|TRBJ1-2|TRBV29-1
TGCAGCGTTGATAAACCCTCAGGGGGGCTCTCCCATTTTGGCTACACCTTC
CSVDKPSGGLSHFGYTF
>NA|NA|TRBJ2-7|TRBV12-5
TGTGCTAGTGGTTTGGTACAACAGGCATCCTCCTACGAGCAGTACTTC
CASGLVQQASSYEQYF
>NA|TRBD1|TRBJ1-2|TRBV15
TGTGCCACCAGCAGAGGGGGCCAGGGGGCCTATGGCTACACCTTC
CATSRGGQGAYGYTF
>NA|NA|TRBJ1-2|TRBV5-4
TGTGCCAGCAGCTTGGCCGGAGGGGATGGCTACACCTTC
CASSLAGGDGYTF
>NA|TRBD2|TRBJ2-2|TRBV7-3
TGTGCCAGCAGCCCCCTGGGGGGCGGGGGGGCCACCGGGGAGCTGTTTTTT
CASSPLGGGGATGELFF
>NA|NA|TRBJ1-2|TRBV11-3
TGTGCCAGCAGCTTGGACAGAAACTATGGCTACACCTTC
CASSLDRNYGYTF
>NA|NA|TRBJ1-5|TRBV2
TGTGCCAGCAGTGCCAGGGTGGGACAGCCCCAGCATTTT
CASSARVGQPQHF
>NA|NA|TRBJ1-1|TRBV2
TGTGCCAGCAGTGAAGCGGACAGTAGGACTGAAGCTTTCTTT
CASSEADSRTEAFF